This is a list of T cell receptor beta chains from one sample in a study of regulatory T cells in long-lasting Graves disease. From the multiplex PCR reads, TCRdb called clonotypes with MiXCR, one entry per CDR3 protein. The repertoire has around 510,000 distinct CDR3 sequences, less than 25% of them found once; the top ten carry under 9%. Source: peripheral blood mononuclear cells (PBMCs), taken when the disease was refractory, from a patient treated with antithyroid drugs. The receptors here all came from a female donor with Graves disease. Each CDR3 is given with its conserved first and last residue. The D gene is left open where the match is weak. The listing skips clone size in some rows; elsewhere it reads once, few, many or a size class.

D gene: TRBD1
CDR3 length: 13
clone size: -
J gene: TRBJ2-7
V gene: TRBV30
CDR3 DNA: TGTGCCTGGAGTAGGCAGGGGGCGCGGGAGCAGTACTTC
CDR3 protein: CAWSRQGAREQYF

D gene: TRBD1
CDR3 length: 14
clone size: many
J gene: TRBJ2-5
V gene: TRBV6-2/TRBV6-3
CDR3 DNA: TGTGCCAGCAGCCTCTTACAGGGGCGAGAGACCCAGTACTTC
CDR3 protein: CASSLLQGRETQYF

D gene: -
CDR3 length: 13
clone size: -
J gene: TRBJ2-3
V gene: TRBV20-1
CDR3 DNA: TGCAGTGCCGGGGGATCTAGCACAGATACGCAGTATTTT
CDR3 protein: CSAGGSSTDTQYF

D gene: -
CDR3 length: 14
clone size: few
J gene: TRBJ1-1
V gene: TRBV7-9
CDR3 DNA: TGTGCCAGCAGCTCAAGTAGGGGTAGCACTGAAGCTTTCTTT
CDR3 protein: CASSSSRGSTEAFF

D gene: TRBD1
CDR3 length: 11
clone size: many
J gene: TRBJ2-7
V gene: TRBV5-1
CDR3 DNA: TGCGCCAGCCAGACAGGGAGCGAGCAGTACTTC
CDR3 protein: CASQTGSEQYF

D gene: -
CDR3 length: 14
clone size: -
J gene: TRBJ2-5
V gene: TRBV7-9
CDR3 DNA: TGTGCCAGCAGGTTAGGTTTGATTGAAGAGACCCAGTACTTC
CDR3 protein: CASRLGLIEETQYF

D gene: -
CDR3 length: 13
clone size: few
J gene: TRBJ1-6
V gene: TRBV11-2
CDR3 DNA: TGTGCCAGCAGCTTAGATGAAGATTTACCCCTCCACTTT
CDR3 protein: CASSLDEDLPLHF

D gene: -
CDR3 length: 11
clone size: once
J gene: TRBJ2-3
V gene: TRBV28
CDR3 DNA: TGTGCCAGCAGGGTGGAAGATACGCAGTATTTT
CDR3 protein: CASRVEDTQYF

D gene: -
CDR3 length: 14
clone size: few
J gene: TRBJ1-1
V gene: TRBV29-1
CDR3 DNA: TGCAGCGTTGACTTGACAGGACTGGGCACTGAAGCTTTCTTT
CDR3 protein: CSVDLTGLGTEAFF

D gene: -
CDR3 length: 13
clone size: few
J gene: TRBJ2-7
V gene: TRBV4-1
CDR3 DNA: TGCGCCAGCAGCCAAGGTAGGGGAAACGAGCAGTACTTC
CDR3 protein: CASSQGRGNEQYF

D gene: TRBD1
CDR3 length: 14
clone size: few
J gene: TRBJ2-7
V gene: TRBV25-1
CDR3 DNA: TGTGCCAGTAGCGATCGACAGGGTCCTCACGAGCAGTACTTC
CDR3 protein: CASSDRQGPHEQYF

D gene: -
CDR3 length: 16
clone size: -
J gene: TRBJ1-1
V gene: TRBV4-1
CDR3 DNA: TGCGCCAGCAGCCAAGAGTTTAGACAGACGAACACTGAAGCTTTCTTT
CDR3 protein: CASSQEFRQTNTEAFF

D gene: -
CDR3 length: 14
clone size: -
J gene: TRBJ2-7
V gene: TRBV28
CDR3 DNA: TGTGCCAGCAGTTTTCAGCAGTCAACCTACGAGCAGTACTTC
CDR3 protein: CASSFQQSTYEQYF

D gene: -
CDR3 length: 11
clone size: few
J gene: TRBJ2-7
V gene: TRBV7-9
CDR3 DNA: TGTGCCAGCAGCTACTCAGCCGAGCAGTACTTC
CDR3 protein: CASSYSAEQYF

D gene: -
CDR3 length: 15
clone size: many
J gene: TRBJ2-5
V gene: TRBV25-1
CDR3 DNA: TGTGCCAGCAGCGAAAAACCCGGGACGAGTGAGACCCAGTACTTC
CDR3 protein: CASSEKPGTSETQYF

D gene: TRBD1
CDR3 length: 14
clone size: many
J gene: TRBJ2-5
V gene: TRBV30
CDR3 DNA: TGTGCCTGGAGTCCGGGACAGGGTTGGGAGACCCAGTACTTC
CDR3 protein: CAWSPGQGWETQYF

D gene: TRBD1
CDR3 length: 15
clone size: few
J gene: TRBJ1-6
V gene: TRBV7-9
CDR3 DNA: TGTGCCAGCAGCGGTCCGGACAGGGGCGATTCACCCCTCCACTTT
CDR3 protein: CASSGPDRGDSPLHF

D gene: -
CDR3 length: 14
clone size: -
J gene: TRBJ2-7
V gene: TRBV29-1
CDR3 DNA: TGCAGCGTGATGACAGCAGATAGCTCCTACGAGCAGTACTTC
CDR3 protein: CSVMTADSSYEQYF

D gene: -
CDR3 length: 13
clone size: -
J gene: TRBJ2-7
V gene: TRBV24-1
CDR3 DNA: TGTGCCACCAGTGACCAGGGTAACAACGAGCAGTACTTC
CDR3 protein: CATSDQGNNEQYF

D gene: -
CDR3 length: 14
clone size: -
J gene: TRBJ2-7
V gene: TRBV7-2
CDR3 DNA: TGTGCCAGCAGCTTAGTCACGGGGGCGGGGGAGCAGTACTTC
CDR3 protein: CASSLVTGAGEQYF

D gene: -
CDR3 length: 14
clone size: -
J gene: TRBJ1-5
V gene: TRBV20-1
CDR3 DNA: TGCAGTGCTAGCAGGGACGGTAGCAATCAGCCCCAGCATTTT
CDR3 protein: CSASRDGSNQPQHF

D gene: -
CDR3 length: 13
clone size: -
J gene: TRBJ1-5
V gene: TRBV6-2/TRBV6-3
CDR3 DNA: TGTGCCAGCAGTTACAGAGATAATCAGCCCCAGCATTTT
CDR3 protein: CASSYRDNQPQHF

D gene: TRBD1
CDR3 length: 17
clone size: many
J gene: TRBJ1-5
V gene: TRBV28
CDR3 DNA: TGTGCCAGCAGCTCTCCCCAGGGGGGCCAAGGCAGGCAGCCCCAGCATTTT
CDR3 protein: CASSSPQGGQGRQPQHF

D gene: -
CDR3 length: 14
clone size: many
J gene: TRBJ2-7
V gene: TRBV20-1
CDR3 DNA: TGCAGTGCTAGCACAGGGTGGGATACCTACGAGCAGTACTTC
CDR3 protein: CSASTGWDTYEQYF

D gene: -
CDR3 length: 12
clone size: few
J gene: TRBJ2-7
V gene: TRBV7-8
CDR3 DNA: TGTGCCAGCAGCCCCGTGGGGCGGGACAAGGCCTTC
CDR3 protein: CASSPVGRDKAF

D gene: -
CDR3 length: 14
clone size: many
J gene: TRBJ1-1
V gene: TRBV6-5
CDR3 DNA: TGTGCCAGCAGTTACGGGACGGGGAGGACTGAAGCTTTCTTT
CDR3 protein: CASSYGTGRTEAFF

D gene: -
CDR3 length: 13
clone size: few
J gene: TRBJ2-7
V gene: TRBV15
CDR3 DNA: TGTGCCACCAGCAGAAGAAAAGAGGAGGAGGAGTACTTC
CDR3 protein: CATSRRKEEEEYF

D gene: -
CDR3 length: 14
clone size: few
J gene: TRBJ2-7
V gene: TRBV29-1
CDR3 DNA: TGCAGCGTTGAAGTAGGGCTTAGCTCCTACGAGCAGTACTTC
CDR3 protein: CSVEVGLSSYEQYF